These T cell receptor beta chains were read from a single sample in a study of T cells in Graves' hyperthyroidism and ophthalmopathy. TCRdb itself ran the multiplex PCR reads through MiXCR, one entry per CDR3 protein. The sample includes 250,000 or so distinct CDR3 sequences, 12% to 15% of them seen just once. What was sequenced was blood. The receptors originated from a woman between 45 and 60 years old with Graves' hyperthyroidism that later progressed to Graves' ophthalmopathy. The CDR3 runs from the conserved cysteine through the conserved F or W.

TRBJ2-1	16	TRBV6-1	CASSERPGQGSNEQFF
TRBJ2-7	13	TRBV6-1	CASSDTGRYEQYF
TRBJ1-6	14	TRBV6-5	CASRYTGGNSPLHF
TRBJ1-4	16	TRBV19	CASSDSQQGARRKLFF
TRBJ2-3	16	TRBV19	CASSPPEGRETDTQYF
TRBJ2-3	16	TRBV29-1	CSDPGGRGPWSDTQYF
TRBJ1-2	12	TRBV19	CASSPREYGYTF
TRBJ1-1	13	TRBV25-1	CAAIGQMNTEAFF
TRBJ1-2	15	TRBV11-2	CASSLVWTGAAGYTF
TRBJ2-4	18	TRBV20-1	CSATTLGLAGVGVNIQYF
TRBJ1-4	15	TRBV5-1	CASSLGTGGDEKLFF
TRBJ1-2	17	TRBV28	CASSPQGALRVNYGYTF
TRBJ2-1	16	TRBV9	CASSLTPLAGLNEQFF
TRBJ2-7	14	TRBV4-1	CASSQAGATYEQYF
TRBJ1-5	15	TRBV27	CASSPQGALNQPQHF
TRBJ2-3	14	TRBV29-1	CSVEGGGSGDTQYF
TRBJ2-7	17	TRBV3-1	CASSQASGGISSYEQYF
TRBJ2-6	15	TRBV5-8	CASSPELSGANVLTF
TRBJ1-1	16	TRBV18	CASSPYESVMNTEAFF
TRBJ1-3	15	TRBV6-2/TRBV6-3	CASRFGQRSGNTIYF
TRBJ1-6	15	TRBV3-1	CASSQVQGVGSPLHF
TRBJ1-2	13	TRBV7-9	CASSASTDYGYTF
TRBJ1-1	15	TRBV7-6	CASSLLERGRTEAFF